The next 9 T cell receptor beta chains were all read from a single sample in a study of cytomegalovirus exposure and HLA in healthy donors. The protocol was immunoSEQ multiplex PCR, while the TCRdb copy is restricted to in-frame clones and leaves out a portion. The data contain some 130,000 clones, approximately 84% of them singletons. Sequences were obtained from PBMCs. These receptor sequences come from a man aged 25 to 40 in good health and CMV-seropositive.

V usage is TRBV7-2 and J usage is TRBJ2-2; 7 nucleotides align to TRBD2. Germline V lookup: CDR1 SGHTA, CDR2 FQGNSA. CDR3 length: 15 residues. Trimming removed 1 base from V and 6 bases from J; junction bases left unmatched: 5. The CDR3 here is CASSLGRLAAGELFF. DNA of the CDR3: TGTGCCAGCAGCTTAGGCCGACTAGCCGCCGGGGAGCTGTTTTTT.

The chain couples TRBV5-1 to TRBJ2-1; a weak D match, TRBD2 (5 bases). The germline gives CDR1 SGHRS, CDR2 YFSETQ. Between the trimmed V and J ends, which lost 2 bases and 5 bases, there was a span of 11 bases. CDR3 length: 14 amino acids. Written as DNA, the CDR3 is TGCGCCAGCAGCTTACTAGGGCAGAACAATGAGCAGTTCTTC. Translation gives CASSLLGQNNEQFF.

V usage is TRBV7-2 and J usage is TRBJ2-7; 7 nucleotides match TRBD1. This CDR3 comprises 14 residues. Germline CDR1 and CDR2: SGHTA and FQGNSA. The V and J ends lost 3 bases and 2 bases, in that order; junction bases with no gene match: 4. The CDR3: CASSFRGLTYEQYF. In DNA, the CDR3 is TGTGCCAGCAGCTTTAGGGGGCTCACCTACGAGCAGTACTTC.

The chain joins TRBV19 to TRBJ1-1, with D perhaps TRBD1 (6 bases). The CDR3 is made up of 13 amino acids. Germline CDR1 LNHDA, CDR2 SQIVND (reference sequence). V was cut by 8 bases and J by 6 bases, with 16 bases left in between. CDR3 residues: CASLRQANAEAFF. CDR3 nucleotides: TGTGCCAGTTTGAGACAGGCTAACGCTGAAGCTTTCTTT. Combining the CDR3 with reference TRBV19 and TRBJ1-1 gives the whole variable domain DGGITQSPKYLFRKEGQNVTLSCEQNLNHDAMYWYRQDPGQGLRLIYYSQIVNDFQKGDIAEGYSVSREKKESFPLTVTSAQKNPTAFYLCASLRQANAEAFFGQGTRLTVV.

This clone came up once. This chain uses TRBV11-1 with TRBJ2-2, with 13 nucleotides matching TRBD2. The CDR3 has 17 amino acids. J gave up 3 bases and V 5 bases, and 6 bases lay outside the gene matches. Per germline, CDR1 SGHAT and CDR2 FQDESV (reference sequence). The CDR3 coding sequence is TGTGCCAGCAGCCCCACTAGCGGGAGGGCCGACACCGGGGAGCTGTTTTTT. Translating gives CASSPTSGRADTGELFF.

The chain links TRBV29-1 to TRBJ2-7; TRBD1 agrees at 7 bases. Germline assignment: CDR1 SQVTM and CDR2 ANQGSEA. Trimming removed 6 bases from V and 6 bases from J; junction bases left unmatched: 5. The CDR3 length is 11 residues. The CDR3 region is CSVEDRLEQYF. The CDR3 DNA sequence: TGCAGCGTCGAGGACAGGCTCGAGCAGTACTTC.

The chain uses TRBV27 and TRBJ1-5, with 9 positions matching TRBD1. The germline V gene has CDR1 MNHEY and CDR2 SMNVEV (reference sequence). This CDR3 is built from 14 residues. The J segment lost 3 bases and the V segment lost 6 bases, leaving 3 bases of the junction unmatched. CDR3 region: CASSGTGFNQPQHF. CDR3 sequence (DNA): TGTGCCAGCAGCGGGACAGGGTTCAATCAGCCCCAGCATTTT.

V is TRBV27 and J is TRBJ2-3; TRBD2 agrees at 10 bases. CDR1 and CDR2 (germline): MNHEY, SMNVEV (reference sequence). The V and J ends lost 0 bases and 2 bases, in that order; junction bases with no gene match: 2. This CDR3 spans 16 amino acids. For the CDR3, the DNA is TGTGCCAGCAGTTTATCCACTAGCGGGGCCACAGATACGCAGTATTTT. Its protein product is CASSLSTSGATDTQYF.

This chain joins TRBV19 and TRBJ2-3; 15 positions match TRBD2. V lost 7 bases and J lost 1; bases outside the gene matches: 15. This CDR3 comprises 20 residues. Per the germline V gene, CDR1 is LNHDA and CDR2 is SQIVND (reference sequence). The CDR3 nucleotides read TGTGCCAGTACCAAGAAGACACCGGGACTAGCGGGAGGTCGCACAGATACGCAGTATTTT. Amino acids: CASTKKTPGLAGGRTDTQYF. The complete variable domain, with remaining parts taken from reference TRBV19 and TRBJ2-3, reads DGGITQSPKYLFRKEGQNVTLSCEQNLNHDAMYWYRQDPGQGLRLIYYSQIVNDFQKGDIAEGYSVSREKKESFPLTVTSAQKNPTAFYLCASTKKTPGLAGGRTDTQYFGPGTRLTVL.